Sequencing of this TCR beta chain was carried out in a study of early T cells in non-severe SARS-CoV-2 infection. About the research overall: Chains were unpaired, as sequencing was done on bulk RNA from unsorted whole blood. Regarding the study as a whole: Matches to VDJdb favored anti-spike CD8 responses and missed private and CD4 specificities.

With regard to this clonotype: Its target is not known.

Attachment of unique molecular identifiers was made to individual cDNA molecules. TCRdb re-derived calls from the 5' RACE reads in MiXCR, one entry per CDR3 protein. The top ten clones hold just over 20% of a sample with approximately 120,000 distinct CDR3 sequences, about 16% of them seen once. The germline V gene encodes CDR1 MNHEY and CDR2 SVGAGI. V dropped 6 bases and J dropped 0 bases, with 9 bases sitting between them. CDR3 length: 14 amino acids. The sequenced sample was whole blood. This TCR was sampled from an adult who was a healthcare worker with PCR-confirmed SARS-CoV-2 infection or an uninfected control (not recorded which). The rearrangement uses TRBV6-5 and TRBJ2-1; D is possibly TRBD1 (5 bases). CDR3 region: CASSRRGSYNEQFF. The CDR3 DNA sequence: TGTGCCAGCAGCCGAAGGGGCTCCTACAATGAGCAGTTCTTC.